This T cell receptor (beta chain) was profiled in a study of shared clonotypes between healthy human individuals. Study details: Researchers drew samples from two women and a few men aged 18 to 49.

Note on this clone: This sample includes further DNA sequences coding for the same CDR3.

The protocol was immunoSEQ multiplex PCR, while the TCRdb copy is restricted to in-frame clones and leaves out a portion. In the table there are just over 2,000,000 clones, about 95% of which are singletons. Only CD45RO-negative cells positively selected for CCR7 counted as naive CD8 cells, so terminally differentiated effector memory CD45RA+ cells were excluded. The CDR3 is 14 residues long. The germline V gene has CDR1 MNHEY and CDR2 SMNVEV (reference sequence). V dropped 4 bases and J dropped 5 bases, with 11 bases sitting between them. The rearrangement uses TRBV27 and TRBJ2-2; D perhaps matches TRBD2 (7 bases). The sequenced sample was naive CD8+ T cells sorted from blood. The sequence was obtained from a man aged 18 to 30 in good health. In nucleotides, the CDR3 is TGTGCCAGCAGTTGGGGAGGGGGGACCGGGGAGCTGTTTTTT. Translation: CASSWGGGTGELFF.